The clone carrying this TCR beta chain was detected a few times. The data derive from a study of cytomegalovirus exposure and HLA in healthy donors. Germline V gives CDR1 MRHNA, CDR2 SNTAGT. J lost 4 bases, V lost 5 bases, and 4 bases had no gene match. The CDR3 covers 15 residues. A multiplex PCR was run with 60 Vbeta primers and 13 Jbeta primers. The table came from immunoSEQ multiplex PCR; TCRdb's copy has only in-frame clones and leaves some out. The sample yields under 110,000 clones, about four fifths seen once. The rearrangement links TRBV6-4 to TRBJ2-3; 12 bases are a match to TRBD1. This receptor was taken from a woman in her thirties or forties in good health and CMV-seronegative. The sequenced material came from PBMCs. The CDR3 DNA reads TGTGCCAGCAGTCCCGGGACAGGGGGCCCAGATACGCAGTATTTT. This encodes CASSPGTGGPDTQYF.